The entry below gives a single T cell receptor (beta chain) sequence along with its context. Its antigen is currently unknown. The CDR3 consists of 16 residues. The V end was cut by 8 bases, the J end by 7 bases, with 21 bases between. Germline CDR1 reads SNHLY; CDR2 reads FYNNEI. Hyperthyroidism of Graves' type that showed no ophthalmopathy progression within 18 months was stable. TCR beta CDR3 regions were amplified from RNA. Using the HTBI primer set, a first-round RT-PCR was run on the TCR CDR3. TCRdb recomputed calls from the multiplex PCR reads with MiXCR, one row per CDR3 protein. The table lists 600,000 or so distinct CDR3 sequences, around 45% of them singletons, with nearly 8.5% in the top ten. The sample is drawn from a study of T cells in Graves' hyperthyroidism and ophthalmopathy. Whole-study findings and limits: Most thyroid-expanded clonotypes above 0.001 were also found in blood. Through a model of 13 V-J features, ophthalmopathy was separated from stable hyperthyroidism.

The J gene is TRBJ1-6, the V gene TRBV2; D is undetermined. The sample consisted of peripheral blood or thyroid tissue (not recorded which). The clonotype was recovered from a woman between 18 and 29 years old with Graves' hyperthyroidism. CDR3 amino acids: CASSPMDRGGNSPLHF. CDR3 DNA sequence: TGTGCCAGCTCACCAATGGACCGGGGAGGGAATTCACCCCTCCACTTT.